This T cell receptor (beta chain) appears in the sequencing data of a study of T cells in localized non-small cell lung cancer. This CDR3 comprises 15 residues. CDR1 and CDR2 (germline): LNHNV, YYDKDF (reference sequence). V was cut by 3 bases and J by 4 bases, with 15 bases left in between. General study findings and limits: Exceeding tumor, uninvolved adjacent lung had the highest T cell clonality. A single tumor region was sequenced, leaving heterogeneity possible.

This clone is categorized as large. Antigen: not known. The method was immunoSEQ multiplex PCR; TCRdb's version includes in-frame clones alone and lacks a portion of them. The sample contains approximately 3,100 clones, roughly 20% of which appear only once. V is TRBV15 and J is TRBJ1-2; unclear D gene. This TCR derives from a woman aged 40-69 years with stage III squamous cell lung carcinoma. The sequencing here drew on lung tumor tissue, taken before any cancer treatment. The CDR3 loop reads CATSSPSTHIYGYTF. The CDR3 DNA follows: TGTGCCACCAGCAGTCCCTCCACTCATATCTATGGCTACACCTTC.